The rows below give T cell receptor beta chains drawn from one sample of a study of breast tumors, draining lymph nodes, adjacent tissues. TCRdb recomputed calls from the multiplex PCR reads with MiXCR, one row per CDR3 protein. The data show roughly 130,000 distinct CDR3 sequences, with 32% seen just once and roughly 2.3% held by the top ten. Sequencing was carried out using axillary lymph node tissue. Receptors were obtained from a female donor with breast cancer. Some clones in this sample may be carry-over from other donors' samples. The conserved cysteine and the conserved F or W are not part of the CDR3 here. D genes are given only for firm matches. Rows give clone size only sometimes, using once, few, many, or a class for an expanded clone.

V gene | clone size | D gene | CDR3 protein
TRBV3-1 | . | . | ASSQGQINEKLF
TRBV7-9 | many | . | ASSLVDKISGETQY
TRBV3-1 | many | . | ASSQRGYSKETQY
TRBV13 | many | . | ASSLGPGEGSPLH
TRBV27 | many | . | ASSPLVRTNGYT
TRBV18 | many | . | ASSPPKGVSGNTIY
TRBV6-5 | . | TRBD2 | ASRSTSGGFSYNEQF
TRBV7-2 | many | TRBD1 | ASSPVPTGGSGNTIY
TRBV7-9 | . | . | ASSLPTAYNSPLH
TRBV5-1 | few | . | ASSLTGREAF
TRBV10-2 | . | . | ASSDSGGVTDTQY
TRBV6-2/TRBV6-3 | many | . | ASSRRTPTNEKLF
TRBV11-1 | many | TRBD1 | ASKGASRSYEQF
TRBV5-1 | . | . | ASRDVVGSEKLF
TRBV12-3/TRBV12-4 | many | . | ASRTPNEKLF
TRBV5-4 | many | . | ASSLENYGYT
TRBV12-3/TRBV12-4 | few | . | ASHGQSGGNTEAF
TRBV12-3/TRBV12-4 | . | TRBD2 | ASSYTTSGRGYEQY